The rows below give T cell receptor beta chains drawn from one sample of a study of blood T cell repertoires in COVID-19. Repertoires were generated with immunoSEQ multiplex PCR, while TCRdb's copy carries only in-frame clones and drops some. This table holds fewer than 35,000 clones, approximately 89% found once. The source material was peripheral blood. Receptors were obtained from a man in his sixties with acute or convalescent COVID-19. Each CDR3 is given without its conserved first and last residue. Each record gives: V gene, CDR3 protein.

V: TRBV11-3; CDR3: ASSRNREPGIQY
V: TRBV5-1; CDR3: ASSLVEYNEQF
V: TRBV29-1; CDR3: SGRGGNTDTQY
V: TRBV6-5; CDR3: ATLGAGGNQPQH
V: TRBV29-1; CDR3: SVTDRIGETQY
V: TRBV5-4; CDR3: ASSLSLLAGENNEQF
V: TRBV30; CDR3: AWDRGNTEAF
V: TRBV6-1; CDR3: ASSEEMNRGNEKLF
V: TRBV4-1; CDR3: ASSQGQGAIQNTEAF
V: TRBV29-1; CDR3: SVREGFRTANYGYT
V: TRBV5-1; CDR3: ASSLSRGGTNEKLF
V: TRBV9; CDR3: ASSPDHRTDRDLH
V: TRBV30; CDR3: AWSVGVSTDTQY
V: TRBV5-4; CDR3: ASSWKGTGGNEKLF
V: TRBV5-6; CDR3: ASRRDRGSYEQY
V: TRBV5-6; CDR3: ASSLALSGRADTQY
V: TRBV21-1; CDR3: ASGMTANTEAF
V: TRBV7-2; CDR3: ASSLGQAGNTIY
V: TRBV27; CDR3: ASSLSRGGEQF
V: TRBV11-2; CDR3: ASSLESASSYNEQF